Listed here is a single T cell receptor (beta chain). The sample comes from a study of blood T cell repertoires in COVID-19. Clones were read by immunoSEQ multiplex PCR, and TCRdb kept only the in-frame ones, dropping some. The sample has about 140,000 clones; around 81% are singletons. The length of the CDR3 is 16 residues. Germline V gene data show CDR1 as SGDLS and CDR2 as YYNGEE. J was trimmed by 8 bases and V by 2 bases; bases with no gene match: 11. The sample taken for sequencing was peripheral blood. This chain connects TRBV9 to TRBJ2-1; 9 bases align to TRBD2. This TCR came from a woman aged 55-75 years with acute or convalescent COVID-19. The DNA for the CDR3 is TGTGCCAGCAGCGTTCTGGCGGGAGGGCCGGGAGATGAGCAGTTCTTC. It codes for CASSVLAGGPGDEQFF.